Following are 29 T cell receptor beta chains from one sample sequenced in a study of T cell responses to AZD1222 COVID-19 vaccine. Measured with immunoSEQ multiplex PCR; TCRdb has only the in-frame clones, and not every one. The repertoire holds around 210,000 clones, with less than 95% as singletons. Sequences were derived from peripheral blood, sampled 28 days after the second dose of the MenACWY control vaccine. The receptor source for this set is an adult who received the MenACWY meningococcal vaccine as a control.

In this sample, this clone turned up once. In DNA, the CDR3 is TGTGCCAGCAGCTTGGGACAGGATGCCGGGGAGCTGTTTTTT. Translation: CASSLGQDAGELFF. The rearrangement joins TRBV7-9 to TRBJ2-2; TRBD1 aligns across 8 bases. This CDR3 spans 14 amino acids. V shed 3 bases and J 6 bases; nucleotides not matched to a gene: 3. From germline, CDR1 is SEHNR and CDR2 FQNEAQ (reference sequence).

The rearrangement joins TRBV24-1 to TRBJ2-2; 9 bases align to TRBD2. CDR3 length: 18 residues. Germline CDR1 is KGHDR and CDR2 is SFDVKD. The V gene end was trimmed by 1 base and the J gene end by 0 bases; junction bases not matched to a gene: 5. CDR3 in amino acids: CATSDLPGTSTNTGELFF. The CDR3 bases are TGTGCCACCAGTGATTTACCTGGGACTAGCACGAACACCGGGGAGCTGTTTTTT.

The chain employs TRBV3-1 (or the pseudogene TRBV3-2) and TRBJ2-7; maybe TRBD2 (7 bases). The length of the CDR3 is 15 residues. Germline assignment: CDR1 LGHDT and CDR2 YNNKEL (reference sequence). Trimming cost V 0 bases and J 2 bases, with 11 bases left between them. DNA for the CDR3: TGTGCCAGCAGCCAAGAAAACGGGGGGCCCTACGAGCAGTACTTC. It specifies CASSQENGGPYEQYF.

The genes are TRBV5-1 and TRBJ2-2; perhaps TRBD2 as D (7 bases). Germline V gives CDR1 SGHRS, CDR2 YFSETQ. Trimming removed 6 bases at V and 4 bases at J, with 19 bases between. CDR3 length equals 16 residues. In DNA form, the CDR3 reads TGCGCCAGCACCCGGGGGGCAGGGAACCCCACCGGGGAGCTGTTTTTT. Translation gives CASTRGAGNPTGELFF.

The V call is TRBV28, the J call TRBJ2-2; TRBD1 aligns across 9 bases. J gave up 7 bases and V 5 bases, and 11 bases lay outside the gene matches. The CDR3 runs 16 residues. The germline V gene has CDR1 MDHEN and CDR2 SYDVKM. The CDR3 here is CASSNPGQGVDGELFF. The CDR3 DNA sequence: TGTGCCAGCAGTAATCCGGGACAGGGAGTGGACGGGGAGCTGTTTTTT. Full variable domain (missing parts from reference TRBV28 and TRBJ2-2): DVKVTQSSRYLVKRTGEKVFLECVQDMDHENMFWYRQDPGLGLRLIYFSYDVKMKEKGDIPEGYSVSREKKERFSLILESASTNQTSMYLCASSNPGQGVDGELFFGEGSRLTVL.

The chain combines TRBV12-3 or TRBV12-4 with TRBJ2-1; TRBD2 matches 7 bases. V trimming: 10 bases; J trimming: 2 bases; junction bases outside the gene matches: 5. CDR3 size: 13 residues. CDR3 protein: CAIAGAPYNEQFF. CDR3 sequence (DNA): TGTGCCATCGCGGGAGCCCCCTACAATGAGCAGTTCTTC.

The V gene is TRBV30, the J gene TRBJ1-2; possibly TRBD1 for D (5 bases). Germline loops: CDR1 GTSNPN, CDR2 SVGIG (reference sequence). Trimming removed 6 bases from V and 8 bases from J, with 16 bases in between. This CDR3 has 12 residues. In DNA, the CDR3 is TGTGCCTGCCCTGTACGGGGGAACGGCTACACCTTC. This sequence encodes CACPVRGNGYTF. Combining the CDR3 with reference TRBV30 and TRBJ1-2 gives the whole variable domain SQTIHQWPATLVQPVGSPLSLECTVEGTSNPNLYWYRQAAGRGLQLLFYSVGIGQISSEVPQNLSASRPQDRQFILSSKKLLLSDSGFYLCACPVRGNGYTFGSGTRLTVV.

The chain uses TRBV2 and TRBJ1-1; the match to TRBD1 covers 8 bases. Unmatched junction bases numbered 4, after V lost 10 bases and J lost 0 bases. From germline, CDR1 is SNHLY and CDR2 FYNNEI. CDR3 size: 13 residues. CDR3 nucleotide sequence: TGTGCCACCATCAGGGGGCTGAACACTGAAGCTTTCTTT. This sequence encodes CATIRGLNTEAFF.

The genes are TRBV30 and TRBJ2-7, with D possibly being TRBD1 (5 bases). The CDR3 loop spans 13 amino acids. Germline CDR1 reads GTSNPN; CDR2 reads SVGIG (reference sequence). V was clipped by 4 bases and J by 3 bases, with 13 bases between them. The chain's CDR3 is CAWNFGQGYEQYF. Written as DNA, the CDR3 is TGTGCCTGGAACTTTGGGCAGGGCTACGAGCAGTACTTC.

The chain has TRBV7-2 and TRBJ2-3, with D tentatively TRBD1 (6 bases). Trimming removed 5 bases from V and 6 bases from J, with 18 bases in between. The CDR3 is 15 amino acids. Germline CDR1 SGHTA, CDR2 FQGNSA. The CDR3 region has the DNA TGTGCCAGCAGCCCCGGGACATTTCAGATGGATACGCAGTATTTT. Its protein product is CASSPGTFQMDTQYF.

CDR3: CASSPSRGRTDTQYF. CDR3 nucleotides: TGTGCCAGCAGCCCCTCTAGGGGAAGGACAGATACGCAGTATTTT. The chain uses TRBV7-3 and TRBJ2-3; TRBD1 might be the D (5 bases). In germline, CDR1 is SGHTA, CDR2 FQGTGA. This CDR3 region has 15 residues. The V gene lost 5 bases and the J gene lost 3 bases, with 15 bases spanning the gap.

This chain joins TRBV4-1 and TRBJ2-2; the D is unclear. This CDR3 contains 13 residues. V lost 2 bases to trimming and J lost 4 bases, with 5 bases between them. The germline V gene encodes CDR1 MGHRA and CDR2 YSYEKL. As DNA, the CDR3 is TGCGCCAGCAGCCAATCCACCACCGGGGAGCTGTTTTTT. It specifies CASSQSTTGELFF.

This sequence joins TRBV6-5 and TRBJ2-1, with TRBD2 matching 7 bases. Unmatched junction bases numbered 10, after V lost 6 bases and J lost 8 bases. Germline V gene lookup returns CDR1 MNHEY and CDR2 SVGAGI. The CDR3 spans 14 residues. The CDR3 region is CASRGRAHSDEQFF. The DNA for the CDR3 is TGTGCCAGCAGGGGGAGGGCTCATTCGGATGAGCAGTTCTTC.

This clone was seen a handful of times. This chain links TRBV28 with TRBJ1-5, with D unclear. CDR1 and CDR2 from the germline V gene are MDHEN and SYDVKM. CDR3 length: 14 amino acids. Trimming pared 3 bases from V and 1 base from J, leaving 7 bases between. In DNA form, the CDR3 reads TGTGCCAGCAGTTTTGGCAGGAGCAATCAGCCCCAGCATTTT. This gives the protein CASSFGRSNQPQHF.

The chain links TRBV7-8 to TRBJ1-3, with TRBD1 as a possible D gene (6 bases). The V gene's germline CDR1 is SGHVS and CDR2 FQNEAQ. This CDR3 is built from 14 residues. Trimming stripped 5 bases from V and 3 bases from J, with 11 bases between. The CDR3 DNA reads TGTGCCAGCAGCCAGGGGTTAGGTGGAAACACCATATATTTT. The encoded protein is CASSQGLGGNTIYF.

J is TRBJ2-1 and V is TRBV5-4, with 9 bases identical to TRBD2. The length of the CDR3 is 16 residues. Looked up from germline, CDR1 is SGHNT and CDR2 is YYREEE (reference sequence). With 4 bases clipped from V and 4 bases from J, the junction kept 9 bases outside the gene matches. The chain's CDR3 is CASSLLGAGGYNEQFF. Written as DNA, the CDR3 is TGTGCCAGCAGCCTCCTCGGCGCGGGGGGGTACAATGAGCAGTTCTTC. The complete variable domain, with remaining parts taken from reference TRBV5-4 and TRBJ2-1, reads ETGVTQSPTHLIKTRGQQVTLRCSSQSGHNTVSWYQQALGQGPQFIFQYYREEENGRGNFPPRFSGLQFPNYSSELNVNALELDDSALYLCASSLLGAGGYNEQFFGPGTRLTVL.

The rearrangement links TRBV7-9 to TRBJ1-1, with 9 bases lining up with TRBD1. This CDR3 contains 15 residues. The ends lost 5 bases at V and 5 bases at J; junction bases unmatched: 9. Germline V gene data show CDR1 as SEHNR and CDR2 as FQNEAQ (reference sequence). This CDR3 reads CASSLPGQGRTEAFF. In DNA, the CDR3 is TGTGCCAGCAGCCTCCCGGGACAGGGAAGAACTGAAGCTTTCTTT.

The chain links TRBV19 to TRBJ1-1, with D possibly matching TRBD1 (5 bases). V was clipped by 6 bases and J by 4 bases, with 12 bases between them. CDR3 length: 13 amino acids. Germline values: CDR1 LNHDA, CDR2 SQIVND (reference sequence). This CDR3 is CASRAGSGTEAFF. Here the CDR3 DNA reads TGTGCCAGTAGAGCAGGGTCCGGCACTGAAGCTTTCTTT.

This rearrangement joins TRBV19 to TRBJ2-3, with D unclear. From germline, CDR1 is LNHDA and CDR2 SQIVND (reference sequence). The CDR3 is 12 residues long. Trimming took off 4 bases at V and 7 bases at J, with 9 bases between the two ends. The CDR3 protein is CASSTPQNTQYF. CDR3 coding DNA: TGTGCCAGTAGTACCCCACAAAATACGCAGTATTTT.

V gene TRBV6-5 combines with J gene TRBJ2-7, with a weak D call TRBD1 (5 bases). This CDR3 contains 14 residues. Per germline, CDR1 MNHEY and CDR2 SVGAGI. Between the trimmed V and J ends, which lost 2 bases and 4 bases, there was a span of 12 bases. CDR3: CASSYVEGDYEQYF. In DNA form, the CDR3 reads TGTGCCAGCAGTTACGTGGAAGGGGATTACGAGCAGTACTTC.

In nucleotides, the CDR3 is TGTGCCAGTAGTAAGCTAGCCCTCAATGAGCAGTTCTTC. Translation gives CASSKLALNEQFF. The gene calls are TRBV19 and TRBJ2-1; D is perhaps TRBD2 (5 bases). CDR1 is LNHDA, CDR2 SQIVND, per germline (reference sequence). The V end lost 4 bases, the J end lost 6 bases, and 10 bases lay between the germline ends. CDR3 length equals 13 residues. Supplemented by reference TRBV19 and TRBJ2-1, the full variable domain reads DGGITQSPKYLFRKEGQNVTLSCEQNLNHDAMYWYRQDPGQGLRLIYYSQIVNDFQKGDIAEGYSVSREKKESFPLTVTSAQKNPTAFYLCASSKLALNEQFFGPGTRLTVL.

The chain is built from TRBV12-5 and TRBJ2-3; D is perhaps TRBD1 or TRBD2 (5 bases each). The CDR3 is 13 residues long. From germline, CDR1 is LGHNT and CDR2 FRNRAP. Deletions cut 5 bases from V and 4 bases from J, with 10 bases between. CDR3 protein: CASGTWGSDTQYF. CDR3 sequence (DNA): TGTGCTAGTGGTACGTGGGGGTCAGATACGCAGTATTTT.

This sequence joins TRBV3-1 (or the pseudogene TRBV3-2) and TRBJ2-3; D is ambiguous. V was cut by 1 base and J by 2 bases, with 4 bases left in between. Per the germline V gene, CDR1 is LGHDT and CDR2 is YNNKEL (reference sequence). This CDR3 is built from 13 residues. The CDR3 region is CASSQGFTDTQYF. The CDR3 DNA follows: TGTGCCAGCAGCCAAGGTTTCACAGATACGCAGTATTTT.

The genes are TRBV30 and TRBJ2-3; 13 nucleotides match TRBD2. This CDR3 spans 13 amino acids. J lost 5 bases, V lost 7 bases, and 3 bases had no gene match. CDR1 is GTSNPN, CDR2 SVGIG, per germline (reference sequence). This chain's CDR3 is CASRLAGGDTQYF. The CDR3 nucleotides are TGTGCCTCCCGACTAGCGGGGGGAGATACGCAGTATTTT.

The chain has TRBV7-2 and TRBJ2-2, with D hard to call. Germline assignment: CDR1 SGHTA and CDR2 FQGNSA. V was cut by 4 bases and J by 6 bases, with 6 bases left in between. The CDR3 has 12 residues. CDR3 nucleotide sequence: TGTGCCAGCAGCTCCCCCCCCGGGGAGCTGTTTTTT. Protein sequence: CASSSPPGELFF.

This clone was seen a few times. Other DNA sequences within the sample encode an identical CDR3. This rearrangement joins TRBV7-9 to TRBJ1-6, with unresolved D. Trimming shortened V by 1 base and J by 5 bases, and 9 bases separated the two germline ends. This CDR3 is 15 amino acids long. Germline CDR1 and CDR2: SEHNR and FQNEAQ (reference sequence). The CDR3 DNA reads as TGTGCCAGCAGCTTAGGGCAGGCCGATAATTCACCCCTCCACTTT. It is translated as CASSLGQADNSPLHF. The full variable domain, rest sourced from reference TRBV7-9 and TRBJ1-6, is DTGVSQNPRHKITKRGQNVTFRCDPISEHNRLYWYRQTLGQGPEFLTYFQNEAQLEKSRLLSDRFSAERPKGSFSTLEIQRTEQGDSAMYLCASSLGQADNSPLHFGNGTRLTVT.

The rearrangement links TRBV19 to TRBJ1-1; TRBD1 matches at 7 bases. Trimming took 3 bases from V and 7 from J; bases not matched to a gene: 5. The CDR3 spans 13 residues. CDR1 is LNHDA and CDR2 is SQIVND in the germline V gene (reference sequence). The CDR3 region has the DNA TGTGCCAGTAGTATCAACAGGGGTGGTGAAGCTTTCTTT. Its protein is CASSINRGGEAFF.

This sequence joins TRBV4-2 and TRBJ2-5, with 9 bases lining up with TRBD1. The CDR3 has 18 residues. From germline, CDR1 is LGHNA and CDR2 YNFKEQ. Trimming took 4 bases from V and 2 from J; bases not matched to a gene: 14. The CDR3 loop is CASSPRGGTGGFQETQYF. The CDR3 coding sequence is TGTGCCAGCAGCCCTCGGGGTGGAACAGGGGGCTTTCAAGAGACCCAGTACTTC.

V and J are TRBV5-1 and TRBJ2-7; tentatively, D is TRBD2 (5 bases). The V and J ends lost 0 bases and 3 bases respectively, with 10 bases between them. This CDR3 spans 14 amino acids. In germline, CDR1 is SGHRS, CDR2 YFSETQ. The CDR3 DNA sequence: TGCGCCAGCAGCTTGGCCCCCGGGGACTACGAGCAGTACTTC. It specifies CASSLAPGDYEQYF.